The 12 T cell receptor beta chains presented below share a single source sample, sequenced in a study of cytomegalovirus exposure and HLA in healthy donors. PCR involved 60 Vbeta and 13 Jbeta primers. Clones were sequenced by immunoSEQ multiplex PCR, and TCRdb holds only the in-frame ones, with some missing. The sample has around 100,000 clones, around 80% seen once. Source material: PBMCs. The receptors here all came from a woman in her thirties or forties in good health and CMV-seronegative.

The chain links TRBV7-9 to TRBJ2-7; possible D gene TRBD1, 6 bases. Germline CDR1 SEHNR, CDR2 FQNEAQ (reference sequence). Trimming stripped 2 bases from V and 5 bases from J, with 7 bases between. The length of the CDR3 is 12 residues. Here the CDR3 reads CASSLNRDEQYF. CDR3 nucleotides: TGTGCCAGCAGCTTAAACAGGGACGAGCAGTACTTC.

The genes are TRBV5-1 and TRBJ2-3, with D perhaps TRBD1 (7 bases). V was shortened by 5 bases and J by 2 bases, with 18 bases between the two germline ends. Germline V gene sequence: CDR1 SGHRS, CDR2 YFSETQ. This CDR3 spans 16 amino acids. The CDR3 coding sequence is TGCGCCAGCAGTCCTAGCGACAGGGACCCCACAGATACGCAGTATTTT. Translating it yields CASSPSDRDPTDTQYF. The full variable domain, rest sourced from reference TRBV5-1 and TRBJ2-3, is KAGVTQTPRYLIKTRGQQVTLSCSPISGHRSVSWYQQTPGQGLQFLFEYFSETQRNKGNFPGRFSGRQFSNSRSEMNVSTLELGDSALYLCASSPSDRDPTDTQYFGPGTRLTVL.

This chain joins TRBV18 and TRBJ2-5; D possibly corresponds to TRBD1 (5 bases). With the DNA end fitting TRBJ2-7 better, the J assignment may be wrong. The CDR3 is made up of 14 amino acids. Germline lookup yields CDR1 KGHSH and CDR2 LQKENI. The CDR3 here is CASSPDSVSYEQYF. CDR3 coding DNA: TGTGCCAGCTCACCAGACAGCGTCTCCTACGAGCAGTACTTC.

The V call is TRBV7-9, the J call TRBJ2-1; 10 nucleotides align to TRBD2. The length of the CDR3 is 18 residues. Losses at the gene ends were 4 bases for V and 4 bases for J; bases not matched to a gene: 13. Looked up from germline, CDR1 is SEHNR and CDR2 is FQNEAQ (reference sequence). The CDR3 sequence is CASSSKGVAGGPYNEQFF. The CDR3 region has the DNA TGTGCCAGCAGCTCAAAGGGGGTAGCGGGAGGCCCGTACAATGAGCAGTTCTTC. Looking up the rest from reference TRBV7-9 and TRBJ2-1 gives the full variable domain: DTGVSQNPRHKITKRGQNVTFRCDPISEHNRLYWYRQTLGQGPEFLTYFQNEAQLEKSRLLSDRFSAERPKGSFSTLEIQRTEQGDSAMYLCASSSKGVAGGPYNEQFFGPGTRLTVL.

The chain joins TRBV2 to TRBJ1-2; 8 bases fit TRBD1. The CDR3 spans 14 residues. The germline V gene encodes CDR1 SNHLY and CDR2 FYNNEI. Trimming at V came to 7 bases and at J to 8 bases, leaving 12 bases not matched to a gene. CDR3 DNA: TGTGCCAGCATTGACGGCAGGGGGCAATTGGGCTACACCTTC. It specifies CASIDGRGQLGYTF.

The chain joins TRBV15 to TRBJ1-2; 9 positions agree with TRBD1. This CDR3 region has 17 residues. Germline loops: CDR1 LNHNV, CDR2 YYDKDF (reference sequence). Trimming cost V 0 bases and J 1 base; bases outside gene matches: 6. This chain's CDR3 is CATSRDWGQGYNYGYTF. CDR3 sequence (DNA): TGTGCCACCAGCAGAGATTGGGGACAGGGCTATAACTATGGCTACACCTTC.

This clone was found a few times. The genes are TRBV19 and TRBJ1-5, with D maybe TRBD1 (5 bases). Germline V gene lookup returns CDR1 LNHDA and CDR2 SQIVND (reference sequence). The V end lost 0 bases, the J end lost 5 bases, and 11 bases lay between the germline ends. CDR3 size: 15 residues. The CDR3 sequence is CASSIDLLRDQPQHF. As DNA, the CDR3 is TGTGCCAGTAGTATAGATTTACTCAGGGATCAGCCCCAGCATTTT.

The J gene is TRBJ2-7, the V gene TRBV5-5; D might be TRBD1 (6 bases). The germline CDR1 and CDR2 sequences are SGHKS and YYEKEE (reference sequence). V lost 0 bases to trimming and J lost 10 bases, with 17 bases between them. This CDR3 spans 14 amino acids. CDR3 DNA: TGTGCCAGCAGCTTGGCAGGACAGCCCCCGAAACAGTACTTC. Its translation is CASSLAGQPPKQYF. Full variable domain (remainder filled in from reference TRBV5-5 and TRBJ2-7): DAGVTQSPTHLIKTRGQQVTLRCSPISGHKSVSWYQQVLGQGPQFIFQYYEKEERGRGNFPDRFSARQFPNYSSELNVNALLLGDSALYLCASSLAGQPPKQYFGPGTRLTVT.

This chain uses TRBV5-1 with TRBJ1-4; D call uncertain. CDR1 SGHRS and CDR2 YFSETQ come from the germline V gene. The CDR3 sequence is 14 residues long. The V end lost 3 bases, the J end lost 10 bases, and 16 bases lay between the germline ends. The CDR3 protein is CASSSDPGFGKLFF. The CDR3, as DNA: TGCGCCAGCAGCTCTGACCCGGGATTCGGAAAACTGTTTTTT.

V gene TRBV18 combines with J gene TRBJ2-7; D might be TRBD1 (6 bases). The CDR3 runs to 13 residues. The V gene lost 2 bases and the J gene lost 3 bases, with 8 bases spanning the gap. Germline V gives CDR1 KGHSH, CDR2 LQKENI. CDR3 in amino acids: CASSPEGDYEQYF. The DNA of the CDR3 is TGTGCCAGCTCACCAGAGGGGGACTACGAGCAGTACTTC.

The V and J genes are TRBV5-6 and TRBJ2-7; D is perhaps TRBD1 (5 bases). This CDR3 contains 13 residues. The V end lost 3 bases, the J end lost 0 bases, and 7 bases lay between the germline ends. From germline, CDR1 is SGHDT and CDR2 YYEEEE. In DNA, the CDR3 is TGTGCCAGCAGCTATCAGGGCTCCTACGAGCAGTACTTC. This gives the protein CASSYQGSYEQYF.

J is TRBJ2-1 and V is TRBV9; 12 bases are shared with TRBD2. V shed 4 bases and J 4 bases; nucleotides not matched to a gene: 12. Germline V gene sequence: CDR1 SGDLS, CDR2 YYNGEE. The CDR3 totals 18 residues. The CDR3 region is CASSFQTSGSGEYNEQFF. The CDR3 nucleotides read TGTGCCAGCAGCTTTCAGACTAGCGGGAGTGGGGAATACAATGAGCAGTTCTTC.